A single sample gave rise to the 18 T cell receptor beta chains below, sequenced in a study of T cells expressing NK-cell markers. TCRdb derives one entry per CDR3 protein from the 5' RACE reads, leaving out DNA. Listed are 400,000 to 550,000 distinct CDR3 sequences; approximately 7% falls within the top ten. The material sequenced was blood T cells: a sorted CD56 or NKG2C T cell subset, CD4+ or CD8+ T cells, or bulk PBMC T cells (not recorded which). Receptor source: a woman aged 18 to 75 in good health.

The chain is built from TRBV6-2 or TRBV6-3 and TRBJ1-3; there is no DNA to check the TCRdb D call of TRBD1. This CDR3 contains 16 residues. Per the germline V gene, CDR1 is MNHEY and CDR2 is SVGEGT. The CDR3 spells CASTRTGGRSGNTIYF.

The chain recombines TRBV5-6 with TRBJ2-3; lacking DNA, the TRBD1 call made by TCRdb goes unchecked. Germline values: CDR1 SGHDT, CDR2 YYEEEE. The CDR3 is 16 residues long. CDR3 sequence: CASRAPLGRNTDTQYF.

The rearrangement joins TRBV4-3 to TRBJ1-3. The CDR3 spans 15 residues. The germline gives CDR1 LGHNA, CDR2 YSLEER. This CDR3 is CASSPGAGGGNTIYF.

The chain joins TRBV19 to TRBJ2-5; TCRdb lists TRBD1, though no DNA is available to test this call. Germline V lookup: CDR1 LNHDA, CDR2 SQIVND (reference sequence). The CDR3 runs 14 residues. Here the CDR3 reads CASRPSRYRETQYF.

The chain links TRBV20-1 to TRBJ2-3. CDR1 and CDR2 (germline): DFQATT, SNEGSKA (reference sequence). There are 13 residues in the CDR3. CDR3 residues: CSASVGYTDTQYF.

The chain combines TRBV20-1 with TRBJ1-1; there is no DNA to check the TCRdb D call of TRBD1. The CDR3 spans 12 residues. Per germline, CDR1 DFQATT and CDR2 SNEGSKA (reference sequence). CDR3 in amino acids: CSATSGGGNAFF.

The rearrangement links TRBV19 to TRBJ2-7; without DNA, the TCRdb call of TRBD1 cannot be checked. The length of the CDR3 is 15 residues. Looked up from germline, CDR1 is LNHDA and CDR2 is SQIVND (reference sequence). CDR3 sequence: CASSIGAIGAYEQYF.

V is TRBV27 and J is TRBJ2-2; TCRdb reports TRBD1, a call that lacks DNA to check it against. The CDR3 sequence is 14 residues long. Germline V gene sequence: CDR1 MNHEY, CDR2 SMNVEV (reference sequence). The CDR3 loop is CASGNAGLPGELFF.

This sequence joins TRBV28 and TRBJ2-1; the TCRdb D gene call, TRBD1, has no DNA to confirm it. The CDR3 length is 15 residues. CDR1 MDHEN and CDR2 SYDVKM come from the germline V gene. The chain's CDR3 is CASSRGTGGYYEQFF.

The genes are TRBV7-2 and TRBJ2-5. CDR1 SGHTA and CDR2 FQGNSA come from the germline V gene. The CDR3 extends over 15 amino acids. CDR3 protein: CASSLGLGPQETQYF.

CDR3: CASSFHSTGELFF. This chain joins TRBV28 and TRBJ2-2. CDR3 length: 13 amino acids. CDR1 MDHEN and CDR2 SYDVKM come from the germline V gene.

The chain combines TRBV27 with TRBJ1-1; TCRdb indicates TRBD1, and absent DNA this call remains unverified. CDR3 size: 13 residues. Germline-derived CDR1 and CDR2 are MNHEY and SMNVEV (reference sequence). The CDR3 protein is CASSSGANTEAFF.

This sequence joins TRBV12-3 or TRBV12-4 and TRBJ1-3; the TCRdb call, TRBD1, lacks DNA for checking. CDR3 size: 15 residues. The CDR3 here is CASSRTGLSGNTIYF.

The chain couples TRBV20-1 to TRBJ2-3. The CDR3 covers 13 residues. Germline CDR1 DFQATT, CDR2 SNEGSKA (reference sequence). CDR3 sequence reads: CSARVPSTDTQYF.

The CDR3 loop is CSASKPMVAGEELFF. The V call is TRBV20-1, the J call TRBJ2-2; TCRdb selects TRBD2, and the lack of DNA leaves this call unchecked. CDR1 DFQATT and CDR2 SNEGSKA come from the germline V gene (reference sequence). The CDR3 spans 15 residues.

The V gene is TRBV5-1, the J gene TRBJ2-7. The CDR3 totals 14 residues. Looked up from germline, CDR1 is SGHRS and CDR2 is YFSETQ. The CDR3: CASSFGGQDREQYF.

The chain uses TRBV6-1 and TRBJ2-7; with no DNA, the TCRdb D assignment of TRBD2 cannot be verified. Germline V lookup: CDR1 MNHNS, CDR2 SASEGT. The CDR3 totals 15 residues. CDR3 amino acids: CASSPGAGNFYEQYF.

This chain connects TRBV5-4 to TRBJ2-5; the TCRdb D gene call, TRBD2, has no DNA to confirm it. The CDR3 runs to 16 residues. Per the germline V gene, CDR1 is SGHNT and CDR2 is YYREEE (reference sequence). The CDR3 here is CASSPSGLAEKETQYF.